This T cell receptor (beta chain) was retrieved from a study of control samples from healthy donors and cancer patients. The CDR3 sequence is 12 residues long. The germline V gene encodes CDR1 MNHNS and CDR2 SASEGT. V was clipped by 2 bases and J by 9 bases, with 11 bases between them. Measured with immunoSEQ multiplex PCR; TCRdb has only the in-frame clones, and not every one. The sample lists roughly 120,000 clones; about 92% were seen once. Sequenced material: PBMCs. The sequence was obtained from a man between 45 and 60 years old with head and neck cancer. The chain is built from TRBV6-1 and TRBJ2-7; D remains ambiguous. The CDR3 is CASSEYGTGQYF. Written as DNA, the CDR3 is TGTGCCAGCAGTGAATACGGTACGGGGCAGTACTTC.